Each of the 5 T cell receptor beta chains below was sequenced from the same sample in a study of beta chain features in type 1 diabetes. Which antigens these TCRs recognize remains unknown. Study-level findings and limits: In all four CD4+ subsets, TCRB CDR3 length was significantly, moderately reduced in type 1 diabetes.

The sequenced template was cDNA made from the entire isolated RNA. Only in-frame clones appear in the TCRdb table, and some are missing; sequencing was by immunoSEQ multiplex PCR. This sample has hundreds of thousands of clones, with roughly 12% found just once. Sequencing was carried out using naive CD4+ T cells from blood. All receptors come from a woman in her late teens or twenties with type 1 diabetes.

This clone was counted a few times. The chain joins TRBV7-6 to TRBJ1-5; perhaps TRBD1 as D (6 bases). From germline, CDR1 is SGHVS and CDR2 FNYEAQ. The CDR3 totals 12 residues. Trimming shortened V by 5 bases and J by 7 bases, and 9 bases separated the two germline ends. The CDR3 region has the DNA TGTGCCAGCAGCGTACAGGGCCAGCCCCAGCATTTT. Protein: CASSVQGQPQHF.

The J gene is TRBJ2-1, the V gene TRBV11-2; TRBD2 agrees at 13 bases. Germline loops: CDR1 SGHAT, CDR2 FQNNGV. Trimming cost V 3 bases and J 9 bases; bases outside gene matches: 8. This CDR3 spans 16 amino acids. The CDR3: CASSFSGGLAGAEQFF. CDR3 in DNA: TGTGCCAGCAGCTTCAGCGGTGGACTAGCGGGAGCTGAGCAGTTCTTC.

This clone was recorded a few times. The DNA of the CDR3 is TGTGCCACCAGCAATACCGGGACAGATAATTCACCCCTCCACTTT. Its translation: CATSNTGTDNSPLHF. The chain carries TRBV25-1 and TRBJ1-6, with 7 nucleotides matching TRBD1. J lost 5 bases, V lost 10 bases, and 11 bases had no gene match. The CDR3 spans 15 residues. Germline V gene sequence: CDR1 MGHDK, CDR2 SYGVNS.

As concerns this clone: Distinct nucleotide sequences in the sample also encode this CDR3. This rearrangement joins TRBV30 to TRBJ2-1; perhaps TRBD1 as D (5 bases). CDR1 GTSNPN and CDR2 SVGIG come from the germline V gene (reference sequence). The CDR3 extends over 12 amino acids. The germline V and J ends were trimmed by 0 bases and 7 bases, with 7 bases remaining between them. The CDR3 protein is CAWSVAGNEQFF. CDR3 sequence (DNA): TGTGCCTGGAGTGTAGCAGGGAATGAGCAGTTCTTC.

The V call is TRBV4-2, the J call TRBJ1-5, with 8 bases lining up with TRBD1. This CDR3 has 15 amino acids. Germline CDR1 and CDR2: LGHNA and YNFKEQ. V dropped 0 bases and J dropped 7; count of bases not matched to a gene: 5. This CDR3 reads CASSQDGTGEQPQHF. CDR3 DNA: TGTGCCAGCAGCCAAGATGGGACAGGCGAGCAGCCCCAGCATTTT.